Detailed here is one T cell receptor beta chain. Its matching antigen is unknown. The sample is drawn from a study of cytomegalovirus exposure and HLA in healthy donors. Study observations and caveats: Several of the most significant clusters were apparently associated with common viral pathogens in a later analysis. As a later analysis revealed, most CMV-associated TCR beta chains appeared HLA-restricted.

The CDR3 extends over 16 amino acids. Germline V gives CDR1 KGHSH, CDR2 LQKENI. Trimming at V came to 4 bases and at J to 1 base, leaving 9 bases not matched to a gene. Primers included in the PCR were 60 Vbeta and 13 Jbeta primers. Clones were read by immunoSEQ multiplex PCR, and TCRdb kept only the in-frame ones, dropping some. The repertoire holds approximately 110,000 clones, with roughly four fifths as singletons. The TCR comes from a man aged 45-65 years in good health and CMV-seronegative. The V call is TRBV18, the J call TRBJ1-1, with 7 bases matching TRBD1. Sequenced: PBMCs. CDR3 region: CASSLDRDTQNTEAFF. In nucleotides, the CDR3 is TGTGCCAGCTCACTTGACAGGGATACTCAGAACACTGAAGCTTTCTTT.